This T cell receptor (beta chain) comes out of a study of shared clonotypes between healthy human individuals. The split of CD4+ cells yielded CD45RA+ naive and CD45RA-negative memory subsets. Trimming took off 5 bases at V and 5 bases at J, with 16 bases between the two ends. This CDR3 is 15 amino acids long. The germline V gene has CDR1 SGHTA and CDR2 FQGNSA. Replicate PCRs run on sorted subsets employed approximately 0.2 ug DNA, 30,000 to 35,000 T cell genomes. Method: immunoSEQ multiplex PCR; TCRdb's copy keeps in-frame clones and lacks some. The data contain 850,000 to 1,200,000 clones, approximately 70% of them singletons. Points from the study as a whole: In this cohort, only blood was sampled, and tissue repertoires likely differ. Non-shared clonotypes were found to have lower generation probabilities than the clonotypes that were shared by all four of the sorted-subset donors.

This clone has only one observation. The antigen is unknown. This TCR came from a man between 18 and 29 years old in good health. This chain joins TRBV7-2 and TRBJ1-5, with D possibly TRBD1 on 6 matching bases. Sequencing was carried out using memory CD4+ T cells sorted from blood. As for subset: CD45RA-negative fraction. The CDR3 protein is CASSLNVGGDQPQHF. The CDR3 coding sequence is TGTGCCAGCAGCCTCAATGTCGGGGGCGATCAGCCCCAGCATTTT.